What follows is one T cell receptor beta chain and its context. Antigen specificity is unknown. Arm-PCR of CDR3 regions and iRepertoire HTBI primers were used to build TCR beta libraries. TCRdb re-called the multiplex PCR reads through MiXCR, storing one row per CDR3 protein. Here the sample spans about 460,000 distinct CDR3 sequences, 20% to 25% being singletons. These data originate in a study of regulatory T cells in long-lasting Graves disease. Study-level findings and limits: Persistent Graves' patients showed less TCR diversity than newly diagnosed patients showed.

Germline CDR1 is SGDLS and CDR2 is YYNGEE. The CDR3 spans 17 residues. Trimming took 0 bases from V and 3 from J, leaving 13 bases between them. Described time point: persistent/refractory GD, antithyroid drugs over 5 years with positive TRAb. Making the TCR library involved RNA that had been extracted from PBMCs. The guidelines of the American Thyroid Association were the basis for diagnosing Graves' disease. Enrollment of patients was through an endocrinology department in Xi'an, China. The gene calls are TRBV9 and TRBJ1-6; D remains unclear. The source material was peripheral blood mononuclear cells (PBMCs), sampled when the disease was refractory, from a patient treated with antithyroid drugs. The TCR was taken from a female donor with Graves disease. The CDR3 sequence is CASSVVPGPLYNSPLHF. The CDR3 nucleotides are TGTGCCAGCAGCGTAGTTCCGGGCCCTCTCTATAATTCACCCCTCCACTTT.